These 18 T cell receptor beta chains originate from one sample sequenced in a study of T cell responses to AZD1222 COVID-19 vaccine. TCRdb's table, derived via immunoSEQ multiplex PCR, lists solely in-frame clones and lacks some. Altogether some 200,000 clones are present, 80% to 95% being singletons, with the ten largest covering roughly 1.7%. This specimen was peripheral blood, taken 28 days after the second AZD1222 dose. The receptors shown here come from an adult who received the AZD1222 COVID-19 vaccine.

This rearrangement joins TRBV4-1 to TRBJ2-1; D is uncertain. Germline V gene lookup returns CDR1 MGHRA and CDR2 YSYEKL. The CDR3 consists of 17 residues. V was clipped by 1 base and J by 0 bases, with 13 bases between them. CDR3 in amino acids: CASSQAPGPSSYNEQFF. CDR3 nucleotide sequence: TGCGCCAGCAGCCAAGCACCCGGCCCCAGCTCCTACAATGAGCAGTTCTTC.

The chain recombines TRBV12-3 or TRBV12-4 with TRBJ2-5; TRBD2 might be the D (6 bases). The CDR3 length is 13 residues. Trimming stripped 4 bases from V and 3 bases from J, with 9 bases between. The CDR3 is CASSYGGKETQYF. CDR3 DNA: TGTGCCAGCAGTTACGGCGGGAAAGAGACCCAGTACTTC.

The chain combines TRBV9 with TRBJ2-5, with D possibly being TRBD2 (5 bases). Germline CDR1 and CDR2: SGDLS and YYNGEE. The V end was cut by 2 bases, the J end by 4 bases, with 12 bases between. CDR3 size: 14 residues. The CDR3 loop is CASSVPGTGETQYF. The CDR3 DNA reads as TGTGCCAGCAGCGTTCCGGGAACCGGAGAGACCCAGTACTTC.

The chain is built from TRBV11-2 and TRBJ2-3; TRBD2 matches 8 bases. CDR1 SGHAT and CDR2 FQNNGV come from the germline V gene. The CDR3 length is 16 residues. The V and J ends lost 6 bases and 2 bases, in that order; junction bases with no gene match: 10. DNA for the CDR3: TGTGCCAGCAGGTCTAACCCGGGACTAGACACAGATACGCAGTATTTT. It translates to CASRSNPGLDTDTQYF.

The chain links TRBV6-2 or TRBV6-3 to TRBJ1-5, with 9 bases that match TRBD1. The CDR3 is 16 amino acids. Germline trimming cut 3 bases from V and 4 bases from J; bases unmatched to any gene: 7. Germline CDR1 MNHEY, CDR2 SVGEGT. CDR3 nucleotides: TGTGCCAGCAGTTATGGGACAGGGATATTTAATCAGCCCCAGCATTTT. It codes for CASSYGTGIFNQPQHF.

This chain joins TRBV7-2 and TRBJ2-2; tentative D call: TRBD1 (6 bases). Trimming took off 3 bases at V and 0 bases at J, with 11 bases between the two ends. Per the germline V gene, CDR1 is SGHTA and CDR2 is FQGNSA. The length of the CDR3 is 16 residues. CDR3 in amino acids: CASSLQGTSNTGELFF. CDR3 bases: TGTGCCAGCAGCTTGCAGGGGACATCGAACACCGGGGAGCTGTTTTTT.

The V call is TRBV5-6, the J call TRBJ2-5, with a possible D match to TRBD1 (5 bases). This CDR3 contains 13 residues. V lost 10 bases to trimming and J lost 1 base, with 14 bases between them. Germline-derived CDR1 and CDR2 are SGHDT and YYEEEE. In nucleotides, the CDR3 is TGTGCCTCCGCTAGACAGCTCCAAGAGACCCAGTACTTC. It is translated as CASARQLQETQYF.

This chain joins TRBV7-2 and TRBJ1-2, with D perhaps TRBD1 (5 bases). V was clipped by 0 bases and J by 0 bases, with 8 bases between them. CDR3 length: 15 amino acids. CDR1 SGHTA and CDR2 FQGNSA come from the germline V gene. DNA of the CDR3: TGTGCCAGCAGCTTAGCGCAGGGCCCTAACTATGGCTACACCTTC. Translating it yields CASSLAQGPNYGYTF.

The chain has TRBV24-1 and TRBJ2-1, with D possibly being TRBD1 (6 bases). Germline values: CDR1 KGHDR, CDR2 SFDVKD. V shed 3 bases and J shed 10 bases, with 18 bases lying between them. The CDR3 runs to 15 residues. The CDR3: CATSDPRSQGREQFF. CDR3 DNA sequence: TGTGCCACCAGTGATCCTCGCTCACAGGGACGGGAGCAGTTCTTC.

V gene TRBV7-3 combines with J gene TRBJ2-5, with 8 bases lining up with TRBD1. The CDR3 extends over 15 amino acids. Trimming cost V 4 bases and J 3 bases; bases outside gene matches: 7. Germline values: CDR1 SGHTA, CDR2 FQGTGA. CDR3 in amino acids: CASSWELDREETQYF. The CDR3, as DNA: TGTGCCAGCAGCTGGGAGTTGGACAGGGAAGAGACCCAGTACTTC.

V and J are TRBV11-2 and TRBJ1-1, with D unresolved. The V gene's germline CDR1 is SGHAT and CDR2 FQNNGV. This CDR3 spans 14 amino acids. The V end was cut by 7 bases, the J end by 3 bases, with 15 bases between. DNA for the CDR3: TGTGCCAGCATCGCTAGGGATTGGGACACTGAAGCTTTCTTT. Protein sequence: CASIARDWDTEAFF.

This clone has a single count. The V and J genes are TRBV27 and TRBJ2-4; no clear D. The CDR3 has 16 residues. Deletions cut 5 bases from V and 0 bases from J, with 14 bases between. In germline, CDR1 is MNHEY, CDR2 SMNVEV (reference sequence). The CDR3 here is CASSLLLGEAKNIQYF. The CDR3 coding sequence is TGTGCCAGCAGTCTGCTCCTTGGGGAAGCCAAAAACATTCAGTACTTC.

The chain joins TRBV15 to TRBJ2-1; 7 positions agree with TRBD1. CDR1 and CDR2 from the germline V gene are LNHNV and YYDKDF (reference sequence). Germline trimming cut 6 bases from V and 4 bases from J; bases unmatched to any gene: 3. This CDR3 is built from 13 residues. For the CDR3, the DNA is TGTGCCACCAGGGAGGACAGGTACAATGAGCAGTTCTTC. Its translation is CATREDRYNEQFF.

The rearrangement uses TRBV23-1 and TRBJ2-7; D is undetermined. TRBV23-1 is an open reading frame whose function is uncertain. The CDR3 is 14 residues long. V was cut by 4 bases and J by 7 bases, with 17 bases left in between. CDR3 sequence reads: CASSPRVRGREQYF. CDR3 bases: TGCGCCAGCAGTCCAAGGGTTAGAGGTCGGGAGCAGTACTTC.

V and J are TRBV6-5 and TRBJ2-6, with D possibly matching TRBD1 (6 bases). Germline V gene sequence: CDR1 MNHEY, CDR2 SVGAGI. V dropped 6 bases and J dropped 4 bases, with 13 bases sitting between them. This CDR3 is 15 amino acids long. CDR3 loop: CASRRGGSGANVLTF. The CDR3 DNA follows: TGTGCCAGCAGAAGAGGGGGATCGGGGGCCAACGTCCTGACTTTC.

J is TRBJ1-4 and V is TRBV19, with D unresolved. The germline V gene encodes CDR1 LNHDA and CDR2 SQIVND (reference sequence). The CDR3 length is 16 residues. Between the trimmed V and J ends, which lost 3 bases and 1 base, there was a span of 12 bases. For the CDR3, the DNA is TGTGCCAGTAGTATCGGAGATATCCGAACTAATGAAAAACTGTTTTTT. It yields the protein CASSIGDIRTNEKLFF. Full variable domain (remainder filled in from reference TRBV19 and TRBJ1-4): DGGITQSPKYLFRKEGQNVTLSCEQNLNHDAMYWYRQDPGQGLRLIYYSQIVNDFQKGDIAEGYSVSREKKESFPLTVTSAQKNPTAFYLCASSIGDIRTNEKLFFGSGTQLSVL.

This clone came up a few times. The chain links TRBV27 to TRBJ2-1, with 10 bases that match TRBD2. Per germline, CDR1 MNHEY and CDR2 SMNVEV (reference sequence). With 7 bases clipped from V and 8 bases from J, the junction kept 8 bases outside the gene matches. This CDR3 has 14 residues. The CDR3 bases are TGTGCCAGCAAAATAGCGGGAGGAGGGCATGAGCAGTTCTTC. Its translation: CASKIAGGGHEQFF.

V gene TRBV10-2 combines with J gene TRBJ1-6, with TRBD1 as a possible D gene (5 bases). From germline, CDR1 is WSHSY and CDR2 SAAADI. This CDR3 region has 14 residues. V lost 2 bases and J lost 7, with 9 bases in between. The CDR3 nucleotides are TGCGCCAGCAGTGAGCTGGGACGAAATTCACCCCTCCACTTT. The encoded protein is CASSELGRNSPLHF.